These T cell receptor beta chains were read from a single sample in a study of HIV-infected patients and healthy controls. TCRdb re-analysed the 5' RACE reads in MiXCR, keeping a single row per CDR3 protein. The sample holds 7,500 to 8,000 distinct CDR3 sequences, about 5.9% seen once. This material consisted of blood, taken before antiretroviral therapy. All receptors derive from an adult with HIV infection. Each CDR3 is given with its conserved first and last residue. D genes are given only for firm matches. Expanded clones are given a class, and other clones once, few, many or no size at all.

v_call,clone_size,j_call,d_call,cdr3_nt,cdr3_aa
TRBV5-1,many,TRBJ2-3,TRBD2,TGCGCCAGCAGCTTCGGACTAGCGGGGAGACGCACAGATACGCAGTATTTT,CASSFGLAGRRTDTQYF
TRBV24-1,-,TRBJ2-3,-,TGTGCCACCAGTGACAAGACAGGACCCGTGCTCACAGATACGCAGTATTTT,CATSDKTGPVLTDTQYF
TRBV7-2,-,TRBJ2-3,-,TGTGCCAGCAGCTTACTATCTAGCACAGATACGCAGTATTTT,CASSLLSSTDTQYF
TRBV5-1,medium-sized,TRBJ2-1,TRBD2,TGCGCCAGCAGCTTGGGGAATAGCGGGGGGGCTAACAATGAGCAGTTCTTC,CASSLGNSGGANNEQFF
TRBV19,many,TRBJ2-7,-,TGTGCCAGTAGTCAATCAGGGATTTACTCCTACGAGCAGTACTTC,CASSQSGIYSYEQYF
TRBV6-5,medium-sized,TRBJ2-7,-,TGTGCCAGCAGTTACTCGGGGGGCTTACGATACGAGCAGTACTTC,CASSYSGGLRYEQYF
TRBV7-8,medium-sized,TRBJ2-6,-,TGTGCCAGCAGCTTAGATGGGGGGGCCAACGTCCTGACTTTC,CASSLDGGANVLTF
TRBV20-1,-,TRBJ2-1,-,TGCAGTGCGGCGCAGGCAGCAGCCAGGGATTACAATGAGCAGTTCTTC,CSAAQAAARDYNEQFF
TRBV15,many,TRBJ1-5,-,TGTGCCACCTTTTCGGGGCTCAATCAGCCCCAGCATTTT,CATFSGLNQPQHF
TRBV7-2,many,TRBJ2-5,TRBD1,TGTGCCAGCAGCCCGCGGACAGGGGAAGAGACCCAGTACTTC,CASSPRTGEETQYF
TRBV14,many,TRBJ2-1,-,TGTGCCAGCAGCCACCTGAACCCACCGCAGTTCTTC,CASSHLNPPQFF
TRBV28,many,TRBJ1-1,TRBD1,TGTGCCAGCAGTTTTTCGACCGGGACAGACAGTTTGAACACTGAAGCTTTCTTT,CASSFSTGTDSLNTEAFF
TRBV4-1,medium-sized,TRBJ2-3,-,TGCGCCAGCAGCCAGGGCCAAGCGGATACGCAGTATTTT,CASSQGQADTQYF
TRBV4-3,few,TRBJ2-2,-,TGCGCCAGCAGCCAAGACCCCGGGGTCACCGGGGAGCTGTTTTTT,CASSQDPGVTGELFF
TRBV15,many,TRBJ2-7,-,TGTGCCACCAGCAGAGATCGGGGTCGCGAGCAGTACTTC,CATSRDRGREQYF
TRBV6-5,medium-sized,TRBJ2-5,TRBD1,TGTGCCAGCAGGTACACAGGGGGAGAGACCCAGTACTTC,CASRYTGGETQYF
TRBV12-3/TRBV12-4,medium-sized,TRBJ2-5,TRBD2,TGTGCCAGCAGTTTGCTGGGGGGGGTTGACCAGTACTTC,CASSLLGGVDQYF
TRBV6-2/TRBV6-3,many,TRBJ1-5,-,TGTGCCAGCAGTCGGGACCTTCATCAGCCCCAGCATTTT,CASSRDLHQPQHF
TRBV7-9,-,TRBJ2-1,TRBD2,TGTGCCAGCAGCCGGACTAGCGGGGGTTACAATGAGCAGTTCTTC,CASSRTSGGYNEQFF
TRBV6-2/TRBV6-3,many,TRBJ2-7,-,TGTGCCAGCAGTTACTTTACCCCCTCGGACGGGGCCTACCACTACGAGCAGTACTTC,CASSYFTPSDGAYHYEQYF
TRBV28,-,TRBJ1-2,-,TGTGCCAGCAGCCGTGCAGGGACCTATGGCTACACCTTC,CASSRAGTYGYTF
TRBV19,many,TRBJ2-5,TRBD1,TGTGCCAGTAGTACCGACAGGGGTGAGACCCAGTACTTC,CASSTDRGETQYF
TRBV20-1,many,TRBJ2-1,-,TGCAGTGCTAGAGTCGGGACCGAAACCGCGAATGAGCAGTTCTTC,CSARVGTETANEQFF
TRBV12-3/TRBV12-4,medium-sized,TRBJ1-1,-,TGTGCCAGCAGTTTGGCCGTGAACACTGAAGCTTTCTTT,CASSLAVNTEAFF
TRBV28,many,TRBJ2-2,-,TGTGCCAGCAGTTTGGAGTGGGGAAACACCGGGGAGCTGTTTTTT,CASSLEWGNTGELFF